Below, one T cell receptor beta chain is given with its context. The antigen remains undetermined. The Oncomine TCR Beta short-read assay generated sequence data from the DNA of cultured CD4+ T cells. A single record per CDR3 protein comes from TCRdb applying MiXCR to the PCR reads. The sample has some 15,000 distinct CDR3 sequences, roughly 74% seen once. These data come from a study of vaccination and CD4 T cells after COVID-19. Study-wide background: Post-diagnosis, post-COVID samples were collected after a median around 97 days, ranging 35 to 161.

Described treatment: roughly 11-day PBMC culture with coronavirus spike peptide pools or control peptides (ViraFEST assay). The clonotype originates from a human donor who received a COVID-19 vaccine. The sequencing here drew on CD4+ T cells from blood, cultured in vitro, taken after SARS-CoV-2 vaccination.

CDR3 DNA sequence: TGTGCCAGTAGTATCGGACAGGGAAACTCCTACGAGCAGTACTTC. It is translated as CASSIGQGNSYEQYF. V gene TRBV19 combines with J gene TRBJ2-7; 8 bases fit TRBD1. The junction had 4 bases not matched to a gene; V was cut back by 3 bases and J by 0 bases. From germline, CDR1 is LNHDA and CDR2 SQIVND (reference sequence). The CDR3 runs 15 residues.